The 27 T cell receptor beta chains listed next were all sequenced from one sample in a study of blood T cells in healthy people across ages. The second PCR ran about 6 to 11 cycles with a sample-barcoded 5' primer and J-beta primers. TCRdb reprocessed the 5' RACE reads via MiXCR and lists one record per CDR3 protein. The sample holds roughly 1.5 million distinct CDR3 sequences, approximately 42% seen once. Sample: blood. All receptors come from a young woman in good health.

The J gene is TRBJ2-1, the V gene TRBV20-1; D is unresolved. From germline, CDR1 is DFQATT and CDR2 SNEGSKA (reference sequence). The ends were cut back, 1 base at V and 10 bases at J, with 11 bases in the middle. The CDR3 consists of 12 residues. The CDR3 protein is CSARAPVQEQFF. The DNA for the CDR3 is TGCAGTGCTAGAGCCCCAGTCCAGGAGCAGTTCTTC.

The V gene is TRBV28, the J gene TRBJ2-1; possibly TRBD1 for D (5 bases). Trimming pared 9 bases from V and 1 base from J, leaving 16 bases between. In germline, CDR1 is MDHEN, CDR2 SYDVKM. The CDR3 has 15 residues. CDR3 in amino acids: CASITGQGSYNEQFF. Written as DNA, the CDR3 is TGTGCCAGTATCACTGGCCAGGGATCCTACAATGAGCAGTTCTTC.

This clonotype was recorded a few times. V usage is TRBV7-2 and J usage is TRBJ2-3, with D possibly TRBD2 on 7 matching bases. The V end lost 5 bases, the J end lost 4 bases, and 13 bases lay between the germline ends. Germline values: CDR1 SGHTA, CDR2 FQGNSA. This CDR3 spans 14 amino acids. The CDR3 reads CASSPGGGPDTQYF. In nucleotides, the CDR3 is TGTGCCAGCAGCCCGGGGGGCGGTCCAGATACGCAGTATTTT.

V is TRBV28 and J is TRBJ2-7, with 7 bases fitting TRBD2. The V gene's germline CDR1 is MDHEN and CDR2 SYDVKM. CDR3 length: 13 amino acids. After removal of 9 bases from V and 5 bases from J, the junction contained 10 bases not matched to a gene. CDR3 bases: TGTGCCAGTCTCGAGCGGGGCCTCAACGAGCAGTACTTC. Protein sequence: CASLERGLNEQYF.

The CDR3: CSVGQQQETQYF. CDR3 sequence (DNA): TGCAGTGTGGGACAGCAACAAGAGACCCAGTACTTC. The gene calls are TRBV20-1 and TRBJ2-5, with TRBD1 matching 7 bases. Germline CDR1 reads DFQATT; CDR2 reads SNEGSKA (reference sequence). The CDR3 is 12 amino acids. V shed 7 bases, J shed 2 bases, and the junction held 4 bases outside the gene matches.

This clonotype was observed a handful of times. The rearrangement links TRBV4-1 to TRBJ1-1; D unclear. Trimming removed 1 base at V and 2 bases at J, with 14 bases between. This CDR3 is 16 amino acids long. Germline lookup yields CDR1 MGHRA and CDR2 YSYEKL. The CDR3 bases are TGCGCCAGCAGCCAAGGGTGGATAGGGAAAAACACTGAAGCTTTCTTT. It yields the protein CASSQGWIGKNTEAFF.

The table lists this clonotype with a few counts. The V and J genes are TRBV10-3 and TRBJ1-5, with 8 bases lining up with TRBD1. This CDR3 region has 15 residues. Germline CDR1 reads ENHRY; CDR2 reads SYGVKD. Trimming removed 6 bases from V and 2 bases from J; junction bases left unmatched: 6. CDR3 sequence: CAISDRGGGNQPQHF. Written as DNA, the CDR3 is TGTGCCATCAGCGACAGGGGCGGAGGCAATCAGCCCCAGCATTTT.

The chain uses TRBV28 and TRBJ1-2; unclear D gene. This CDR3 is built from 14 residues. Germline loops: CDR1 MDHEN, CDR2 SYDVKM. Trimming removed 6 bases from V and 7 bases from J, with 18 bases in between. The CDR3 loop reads CASRTLSDPPGYTF. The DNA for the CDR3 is TGTGCCAGCAGAACCCTCTCAGACCCACCTGGCTACACCTTC.

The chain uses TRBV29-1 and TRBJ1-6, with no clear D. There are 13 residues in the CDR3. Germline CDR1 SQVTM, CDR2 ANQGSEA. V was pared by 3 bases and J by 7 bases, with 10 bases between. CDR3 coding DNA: TGCAGCGTTGAGCTGGACGGGAATTCACCCCTCCACTTT. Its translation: CSVELDGNSPLHF. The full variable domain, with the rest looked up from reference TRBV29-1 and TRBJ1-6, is SAVISQKPSRDICQRGTSLTIQCQVDSQVTMMFWYRQQPGQSLTLIATANQGSEATYESGFVIDKFPISRPNLTFSTLTVSNMSPEDSSIYLCSVELDGNSPLHFGNGTRLTVT.

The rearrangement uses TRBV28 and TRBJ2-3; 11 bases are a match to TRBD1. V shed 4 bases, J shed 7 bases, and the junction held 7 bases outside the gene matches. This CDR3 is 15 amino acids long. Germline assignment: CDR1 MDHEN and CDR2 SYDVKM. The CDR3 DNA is TGTGCCAGCAGTTCCCCCGGGACAGGGGGACATACGCAGTATTTT. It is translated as CASSSPGTGGHTQYF.

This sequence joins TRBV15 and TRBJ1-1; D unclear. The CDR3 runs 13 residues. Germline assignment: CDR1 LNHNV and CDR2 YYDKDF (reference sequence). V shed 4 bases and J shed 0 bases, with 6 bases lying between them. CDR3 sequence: CATSTGLNTEAFF. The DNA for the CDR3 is TGTGCCACCAGCACGGGGTTGAACACTGAAGCTTTCTTT.

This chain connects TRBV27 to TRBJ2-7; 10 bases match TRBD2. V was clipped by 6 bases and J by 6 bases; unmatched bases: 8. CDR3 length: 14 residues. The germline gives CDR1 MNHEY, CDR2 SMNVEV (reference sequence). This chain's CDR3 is CASSISGRLGEQYF. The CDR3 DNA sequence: TGTGCCAGCAGCATTAGCGGGAGGCTCGGCGAGCAGTACTTC.

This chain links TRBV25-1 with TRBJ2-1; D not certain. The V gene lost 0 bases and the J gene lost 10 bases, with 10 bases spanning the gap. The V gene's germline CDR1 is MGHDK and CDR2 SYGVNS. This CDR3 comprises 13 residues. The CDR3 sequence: CASSEYPRKEQFF. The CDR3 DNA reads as TGTGCCAGCAGTGAATATCCAAGGAAGGAGCAGTTCTTC.

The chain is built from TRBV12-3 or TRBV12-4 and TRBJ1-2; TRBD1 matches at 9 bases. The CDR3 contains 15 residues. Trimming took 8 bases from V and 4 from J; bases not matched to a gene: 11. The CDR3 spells CASLARDRAPYGYTF. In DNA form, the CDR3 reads TGTGCCAGCCTGGCTAGGGACAGGGCTCCCTATGGCTACACCTTC.

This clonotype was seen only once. The CDR3 is CAISVSAGTAYQETQYF. For the CDR3, the DNA is TGTGCCATCAGTGTTTCAGCCGGGACAGCGTACCAAGAGACCCAGTACTTC. This rearrangement joins TRBV10-3 to TRBJ2-5; 7 nucleotides line up with TRBD1. Germline assignment: CDR1 ENHRY and CDR2 SYGVKD. V shed 4 bases and J 0 bases; nucleotides not matched to a gene: 11. This CDR3 has 17 amino acids.

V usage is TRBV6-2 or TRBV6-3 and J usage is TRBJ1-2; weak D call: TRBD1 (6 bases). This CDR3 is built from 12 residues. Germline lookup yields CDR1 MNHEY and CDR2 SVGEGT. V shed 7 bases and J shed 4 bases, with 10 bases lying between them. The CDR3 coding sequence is TGTGCCAGCACAGCAGGGGTCTATGGCTACACCTTC. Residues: CASTAGVYGYTF.

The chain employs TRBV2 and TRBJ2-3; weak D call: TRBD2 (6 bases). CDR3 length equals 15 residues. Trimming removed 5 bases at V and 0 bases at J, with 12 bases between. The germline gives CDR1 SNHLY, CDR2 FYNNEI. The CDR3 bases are TGTGCCAGCAGTTTGCGGGACTTTAGCACAGATACGCAGTATTTT. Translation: CASSLRDFSTDTQYF. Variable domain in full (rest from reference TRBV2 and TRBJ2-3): EPEVTQTPSHQVTQMGQEVILRCVPISNHLYFYWYRQILGQKVEFLVSFYNNEISEKSEIFDDQFSVERPDGSNFTLKIRSTKLEDSAMYFCASSLRDFSTDTQYFGPGTRLTVL.

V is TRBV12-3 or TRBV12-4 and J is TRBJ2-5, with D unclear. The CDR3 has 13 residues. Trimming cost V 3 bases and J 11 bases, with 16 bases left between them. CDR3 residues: CASSLRSPHEQYF. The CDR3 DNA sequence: TGTGCCAGCAGTTTGAGGTCGCCCCATGAGCAGTACTTC.

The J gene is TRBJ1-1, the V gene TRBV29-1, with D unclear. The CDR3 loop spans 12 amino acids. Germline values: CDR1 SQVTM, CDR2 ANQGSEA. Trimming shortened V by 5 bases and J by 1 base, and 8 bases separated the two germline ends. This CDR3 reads CSVFAENTEAFF. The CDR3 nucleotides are TGCAGCGTTTTTGCCGAGAACACTGAAGCTTTCTTT.

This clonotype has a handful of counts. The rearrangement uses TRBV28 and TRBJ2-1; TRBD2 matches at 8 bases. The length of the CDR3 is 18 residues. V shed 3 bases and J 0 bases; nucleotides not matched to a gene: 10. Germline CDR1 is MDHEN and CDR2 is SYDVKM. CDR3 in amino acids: CASSFGGTGTSSYNEQFF. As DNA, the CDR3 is TGTGCCAGCAGTTTTGGGGGAACCGGGACTAGCTCCTACAATGAGCAGTTCTTC.

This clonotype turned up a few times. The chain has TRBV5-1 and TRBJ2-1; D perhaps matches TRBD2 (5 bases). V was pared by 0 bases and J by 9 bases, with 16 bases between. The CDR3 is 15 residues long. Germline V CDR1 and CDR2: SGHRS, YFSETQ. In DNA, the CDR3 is TGCGCCAGCAGCTTGGTCCTAGCATCCGAGGCTGAGCAGTTCTTC. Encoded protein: CASSLVLASEAEQFF.

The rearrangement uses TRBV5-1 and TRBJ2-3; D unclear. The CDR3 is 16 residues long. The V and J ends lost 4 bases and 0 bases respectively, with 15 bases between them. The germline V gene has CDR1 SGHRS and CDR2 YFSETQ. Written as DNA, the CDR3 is TGCGCCAGCAGCGAATATAGCAGCCCTAGCACAGATACGCAGTATTTT. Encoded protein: CASSEYSSPSTDTQYF.

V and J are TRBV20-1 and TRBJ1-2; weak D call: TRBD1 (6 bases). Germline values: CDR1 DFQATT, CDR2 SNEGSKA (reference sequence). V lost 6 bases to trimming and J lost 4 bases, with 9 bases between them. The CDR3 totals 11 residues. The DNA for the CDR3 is TGCAGTGCGGACAGTGGCTATGGCTACACCTTC. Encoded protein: CSADSGYGYTF.

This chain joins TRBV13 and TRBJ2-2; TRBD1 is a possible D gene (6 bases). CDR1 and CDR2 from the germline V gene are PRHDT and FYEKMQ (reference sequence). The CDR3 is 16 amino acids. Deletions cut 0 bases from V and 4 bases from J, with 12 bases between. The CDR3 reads CASSLGQGRFTGELFF. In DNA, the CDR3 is TGTGCCAGCAGCTTAGGACAGGGAAGGTTCACCGGGGAGCTGTTTTTT.

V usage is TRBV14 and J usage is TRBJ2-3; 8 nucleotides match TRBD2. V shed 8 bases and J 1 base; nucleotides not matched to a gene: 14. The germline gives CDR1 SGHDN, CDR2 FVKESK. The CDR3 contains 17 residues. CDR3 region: CASALGFEAGGTDTQYF. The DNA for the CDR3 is TGTGCCAGCGCCCTCGGATTTGAAGCGGGAGGCACAGATACGCAGTATTTT.

The CDR3 bases are TGTGCCAGCAGCCAACCGGACCAGCCCCAGCATTTT. Protein product: CASSQPDQPQHF. The genes are TRBV3-1 and TRBJ1-5; the D is unclear. The CDR3 has 12 residues. Trimming pared 2 bases from V and 7 bases from J, leaving 6 bases between. Germline values: CDR1 LGHDT, CDR2 YNNKEL (reference sequence).

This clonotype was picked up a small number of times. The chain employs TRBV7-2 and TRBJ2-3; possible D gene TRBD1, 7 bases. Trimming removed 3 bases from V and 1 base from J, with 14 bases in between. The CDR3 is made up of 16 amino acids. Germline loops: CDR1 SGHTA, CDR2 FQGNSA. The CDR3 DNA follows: TGTGCCAGCAGCTTGTCAGGGGGGTGGGGCACAGATACGCAGTATTTT. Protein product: CASSLSGGWGTDTQYF.